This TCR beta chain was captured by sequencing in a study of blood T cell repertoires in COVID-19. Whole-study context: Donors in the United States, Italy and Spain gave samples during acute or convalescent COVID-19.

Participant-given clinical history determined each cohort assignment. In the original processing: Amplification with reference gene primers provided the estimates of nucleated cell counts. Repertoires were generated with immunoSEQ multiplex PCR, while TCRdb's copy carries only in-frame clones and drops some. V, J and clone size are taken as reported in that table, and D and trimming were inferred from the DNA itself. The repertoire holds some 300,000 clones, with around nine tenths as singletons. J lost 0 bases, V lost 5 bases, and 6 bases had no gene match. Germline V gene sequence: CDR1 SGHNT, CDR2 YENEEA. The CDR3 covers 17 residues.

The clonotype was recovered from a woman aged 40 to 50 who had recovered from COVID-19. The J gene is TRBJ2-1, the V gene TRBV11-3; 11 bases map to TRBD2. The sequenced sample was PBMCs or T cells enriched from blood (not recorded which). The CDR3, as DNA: TGTGCCAGCAGCCCCCGGCTAGCGGGAGGCTCCTACAATGAGCAGTTCTTC. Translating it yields CASSPRLAGGSYNEQFF.